This entry concerns a single T cell receptor beta chain. The antigen is undetermined. The sample is drawn from a study of T cells expressing NK-cell markers. Study-level points and caveats: NKG2C+ dominant clonotype frequencies in roughly six donors were about 1.0-7.0% of CD8+ T cells.

The authors generated TCR beta cDNA through 5'RACE template switching with UMIs. TCRdb reprocessed the 5' RACE reads and reports one entry per CDR3 protein, with no DNA. This sample's table reports about 160,000 distinct CDR3 sequences. The germline V gene has CDR1 SGHAT and CDR2 FQNNGV. There are 12 residues in the CDR3. V gene TRBV11-2 combines with J gene TRBJ2-7; the D call from TCRdb, TRBD1, cannot be confirmed without DNA. The receptor comes from a man aged 18-75 years in good health. The sequenced sample consisted of blood T cells: a sorted CD56 or NKG2C T cell subset, CD4+ or CD8+ T cells, or bulk PBMC T cells (not recorded which). CDR3 amino acids: CASSLVSSLTYF.